Here is one T cell receptor beta chain with its context. What it binds is not known. One entry per CDR3 protein, called by TCRdb with MiXCR from the RT-PCR reads. The sample includes approximately 730,000 distinct CDR3 sequences, roughly 13% of them seen just once. The entry originates in a study of response to subunit inactivated influenza vaccine. Whole-study findings and limits: Few additional T cells are recruited per seasonal influenza vaccination, authors suggested.

CDR1 is LGHNA, CDR2 YSLEER, per germline. The CDR3 is made up of 15 amino acids. The V segment lost 5 bases and the J segment 4 bases; nucleotides outside the gene matches: 6. Sequencing was performed on PBMCs from blood, taken about 14 days before vaccination. The chain has TRBV4-3 and TRBJ2-4; TRBD1 agrees at 9 bases. The receptor was isolated from a man aged 45-60 years who received an inactivated influenza vaccine. This CDR3 reads CASSSFGQGKNIQYF. For the CDR3, the DNA is TGCGCCAGCAGCTCCTTTGGACAGGGGAAAAACATTCAGTACTTC.